This T cell receptor (beta chain) was sequenced during a study of cytomegalovirus exposure and HLA in healthy donors. Study at large: Among 398 genotyped donors, 80% to 90% fell in the Caucasian-associated ancestry cluster.

A remark on this clone: Its antigen remains unidentified.

Vbeta (60) and Jbeta (13) primers were used in the PCR. Clones were read by immunoSEQ multiplex PCR, and TCRdb kept only the in-frame ones, dropping some. Of 140,000 to 150,000 clones in the sample, 65% to 80% were seen once. CDR1 is SQVTM and CDR2 is ANQGSEA in the germline V gene. After removal of 4 bases from V and 1 base from J, the junction contained 2 bases not matched to a gene. This CDR3 spans 13 amino acids. Broader study findings: HLA alleles showed associations with around 15,000 TCR beta sequences in a later analysis, at a 0.05 false discovery rate. Other equally common chains were less clonally expanded than HLA-associated TCR beta chains, a later analysis showed. In a later analysis, most CMV-associated TCR beta chains appeared HLA-restricted.

This sequence joins TRBV29-1 and TRBJ2-3; TRBD1 aligns across 7 bases. The sequence was obtained from a woman aged 40 to 50 in good health and CMV-seronegative. Sequenced input: PBMCs. The CDR3 nucleotides read TGCAGCGTTGCGACAGGGCGCACAGATACGCAGTATTTT. This encodes CSVATGRTDTQYF.